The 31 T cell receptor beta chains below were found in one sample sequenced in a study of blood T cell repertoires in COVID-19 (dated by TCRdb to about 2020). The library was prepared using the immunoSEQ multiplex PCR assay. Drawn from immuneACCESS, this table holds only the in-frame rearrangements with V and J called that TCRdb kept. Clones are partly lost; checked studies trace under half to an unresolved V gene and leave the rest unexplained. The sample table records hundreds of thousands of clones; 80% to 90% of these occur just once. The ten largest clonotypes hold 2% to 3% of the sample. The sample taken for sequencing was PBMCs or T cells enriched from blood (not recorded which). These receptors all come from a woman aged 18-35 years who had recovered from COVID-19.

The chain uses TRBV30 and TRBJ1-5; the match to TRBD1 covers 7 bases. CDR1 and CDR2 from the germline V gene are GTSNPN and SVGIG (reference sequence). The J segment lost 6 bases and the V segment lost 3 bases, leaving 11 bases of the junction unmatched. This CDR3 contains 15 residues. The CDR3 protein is CAWSDRAENLQPQHF. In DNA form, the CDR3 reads TGTGCCTGGAGCGACAGGGCGGAGAATCTTCAGCCCCAGCATTTT.

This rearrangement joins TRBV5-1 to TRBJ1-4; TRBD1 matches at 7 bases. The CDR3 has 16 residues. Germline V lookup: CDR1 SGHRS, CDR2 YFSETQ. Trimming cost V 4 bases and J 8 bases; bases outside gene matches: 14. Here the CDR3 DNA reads TGCGCCAGCAGCGCTACCTTGATTCAGGGGGACGAAAAACTGTTTTTT. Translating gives CASSATLIQGDEKLFF.

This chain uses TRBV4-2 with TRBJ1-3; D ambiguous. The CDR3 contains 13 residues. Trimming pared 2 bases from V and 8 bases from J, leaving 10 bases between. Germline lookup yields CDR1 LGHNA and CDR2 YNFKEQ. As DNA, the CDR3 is TGTGCCAGCAGCCAACTCTATCATCACACCATATATTTT. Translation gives CASSQLYHHTIYF.

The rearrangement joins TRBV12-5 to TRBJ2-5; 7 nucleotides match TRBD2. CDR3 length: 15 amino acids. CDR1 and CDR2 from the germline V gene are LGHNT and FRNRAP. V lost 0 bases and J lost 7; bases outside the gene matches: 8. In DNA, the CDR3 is TGTGCTAGTGGTTTGGTACCGGGGGGAGGTGGGACCCAGTACTTC. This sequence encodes CASGLVPGGGGTQYF.

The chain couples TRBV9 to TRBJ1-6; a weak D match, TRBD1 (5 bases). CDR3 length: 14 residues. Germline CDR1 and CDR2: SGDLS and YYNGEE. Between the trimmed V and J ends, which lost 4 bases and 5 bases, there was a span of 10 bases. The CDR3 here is CASSLTDNNSPLHF. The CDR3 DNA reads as TGTGCCAGCAGCCTGACAGATAATAATTCACCCCTCCACTTT.

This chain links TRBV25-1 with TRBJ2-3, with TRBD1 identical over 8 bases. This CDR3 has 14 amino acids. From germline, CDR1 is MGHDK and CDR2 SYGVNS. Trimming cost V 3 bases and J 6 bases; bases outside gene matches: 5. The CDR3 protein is CASSDGRGPDTQYF. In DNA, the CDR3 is TGTGCCAGCAGTGATGGCAGGGGGCCTGATACGCAGTATTTT. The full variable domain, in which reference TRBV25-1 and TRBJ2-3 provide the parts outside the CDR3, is EADIYQTPRYLVIGTGKKITLECSQTMGHDKMYWYQQDPGMELHLIHYSYGVNSTEKGDLSSESTVSRIRTEHFPLTLESARPSHTSQYLCASSDGRGPDTQYFGPGTRLTVL.

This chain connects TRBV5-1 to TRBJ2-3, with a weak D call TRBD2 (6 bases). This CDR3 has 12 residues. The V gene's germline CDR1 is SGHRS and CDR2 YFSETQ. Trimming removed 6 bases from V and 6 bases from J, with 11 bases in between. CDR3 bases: TGCGCCAGCAAGAAGGAGGGGGATACGCAGTATTTT. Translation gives CASKKEGDTQYF.

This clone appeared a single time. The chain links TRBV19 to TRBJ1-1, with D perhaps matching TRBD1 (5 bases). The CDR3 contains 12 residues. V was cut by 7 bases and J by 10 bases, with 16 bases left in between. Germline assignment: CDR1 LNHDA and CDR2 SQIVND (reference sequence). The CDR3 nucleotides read TGTGCCAGTACCCCCGGGGGGATAGGAGCTTTCTTT. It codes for CASTPGGIGAFF.

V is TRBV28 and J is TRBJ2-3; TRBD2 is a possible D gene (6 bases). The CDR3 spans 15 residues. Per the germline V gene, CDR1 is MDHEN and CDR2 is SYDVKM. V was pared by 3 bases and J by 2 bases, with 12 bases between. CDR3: CASSLAGTATDTQYF. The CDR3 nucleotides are TGTGCCAGCAGTTTGGCAGGGACTGCCACAGATACGCAGTATTTT.

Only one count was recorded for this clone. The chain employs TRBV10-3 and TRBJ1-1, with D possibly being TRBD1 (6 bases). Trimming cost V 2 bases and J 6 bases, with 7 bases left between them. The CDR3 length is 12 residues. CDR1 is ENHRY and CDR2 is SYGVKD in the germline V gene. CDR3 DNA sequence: TGTGCCATCAGTGAGGGGGGCTCTGAAGCTTTCTTT. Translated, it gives CAISEGGSEAFF.

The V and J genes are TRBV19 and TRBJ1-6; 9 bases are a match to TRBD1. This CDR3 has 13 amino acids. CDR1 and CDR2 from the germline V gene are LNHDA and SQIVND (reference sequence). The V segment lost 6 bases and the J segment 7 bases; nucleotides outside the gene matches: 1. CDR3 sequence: CASRGTGNSPLHF. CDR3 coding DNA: TGTGCCAGTAGGGGGACAGGGAATTCACCCCTCCACTTT.

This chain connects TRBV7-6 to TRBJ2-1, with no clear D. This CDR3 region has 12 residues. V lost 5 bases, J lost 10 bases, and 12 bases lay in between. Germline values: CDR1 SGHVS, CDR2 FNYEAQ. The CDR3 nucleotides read TGTGCCAGCAGCCTAAAGCCAGCGGAGCAGTTCTTC. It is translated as CASSLKPAEQFF.

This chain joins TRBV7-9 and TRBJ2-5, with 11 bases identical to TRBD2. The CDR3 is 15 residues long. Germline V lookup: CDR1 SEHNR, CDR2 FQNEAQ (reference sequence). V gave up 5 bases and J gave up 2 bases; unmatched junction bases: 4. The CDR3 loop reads CASSAGLAEQETQYF. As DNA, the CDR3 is TGTGCCAGCAGCGCGGGACTAGCGGAACAAGAGACCCAGTACTTC.

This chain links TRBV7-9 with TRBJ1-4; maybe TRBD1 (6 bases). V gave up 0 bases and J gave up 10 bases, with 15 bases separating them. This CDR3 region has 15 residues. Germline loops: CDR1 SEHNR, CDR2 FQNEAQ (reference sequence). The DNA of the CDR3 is TGTGCCAGCAGCTTAGCGGTGGGTGGGGACACAAAACTGTTTTTT. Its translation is CASSLAVGGDTKLFF.

CDR3 sequence (DNA): TGTGCCAGTAGTATTTTGGGACAGGGGCCCCTAACGCAGTATTTT. Residues: CASSILGQGPLTQYF. This chain connects TRBV19 to TRBJ2-3, with 10 bases that match TRBD1. V lost 3 bases to trimming and J lost 9 bases; unmatched junction nucleotides: 9. CDR3 length: 15 amino acids. Germline lookup yields CDR1 LNHDA and CDR2 SQIVND (reference sequence). The entire variable domain, with the rest obtained from reference TRBV19 and TRBJ2-3, is as follows: DGGITQSPKYLFRKEGQNVTLSCEQNLNHDAMYWYRQDPGQGLRLIYYSQIVNDFQKGDIAEGYSVSREKKESFPLTVTSAQKNPTAFYLCASSILGQGPLTQYFGPGTRLTVL.

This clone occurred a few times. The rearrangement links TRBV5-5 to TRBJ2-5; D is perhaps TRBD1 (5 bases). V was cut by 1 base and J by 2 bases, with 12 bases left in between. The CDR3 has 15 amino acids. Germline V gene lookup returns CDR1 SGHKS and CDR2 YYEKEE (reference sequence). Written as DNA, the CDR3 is TGTGCCAGCAGCTTGACCGCAGGGAAACAAGAGACCCAGTACTTC. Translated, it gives CASSLTAGKQETQYF. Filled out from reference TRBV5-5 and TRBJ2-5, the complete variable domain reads DAGVTQSPTHLIKTRGQQVTLRCSPISGHKSVSWYQQVLGQGPQFIFQYYEKEERGRGNFPDRFSARQFPNYSSELNVNALLLGDSALYLCASSLTAGKQETQYFGPGTRLLVL.

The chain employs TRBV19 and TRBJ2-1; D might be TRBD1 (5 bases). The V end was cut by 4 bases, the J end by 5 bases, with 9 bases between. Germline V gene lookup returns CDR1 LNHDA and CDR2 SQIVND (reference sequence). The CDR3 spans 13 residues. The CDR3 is CASSSDRHNEQFF. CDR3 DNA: TGTGCCAGTAGTAGTGACAGACACAATGAGCAGTTCTTC.

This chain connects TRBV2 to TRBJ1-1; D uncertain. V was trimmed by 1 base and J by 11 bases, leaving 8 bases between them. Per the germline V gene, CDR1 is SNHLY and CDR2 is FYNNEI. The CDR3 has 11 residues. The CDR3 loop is CASSEGQKAFF. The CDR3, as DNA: TGTGCCAGCAGTGAAGGGCAGAAGGCTTTCTTT.

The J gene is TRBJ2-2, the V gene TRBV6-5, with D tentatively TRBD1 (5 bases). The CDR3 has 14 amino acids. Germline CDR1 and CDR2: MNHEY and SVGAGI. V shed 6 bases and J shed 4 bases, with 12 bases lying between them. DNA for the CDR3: TGTGCCAGCAGCATGGGGCTTAGCACCGGGGAGCTGTTTTTT. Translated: CASSMGLSTGELFF.

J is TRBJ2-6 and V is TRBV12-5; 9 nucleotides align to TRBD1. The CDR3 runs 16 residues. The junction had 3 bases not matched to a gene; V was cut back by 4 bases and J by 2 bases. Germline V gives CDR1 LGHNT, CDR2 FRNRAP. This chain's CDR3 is CASGSGTGPGANVLTF. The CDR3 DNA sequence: TGTGCTAGTGGTTCCGGGACAGGGCCTGGGGCCAACGTCCTGACTTTC.

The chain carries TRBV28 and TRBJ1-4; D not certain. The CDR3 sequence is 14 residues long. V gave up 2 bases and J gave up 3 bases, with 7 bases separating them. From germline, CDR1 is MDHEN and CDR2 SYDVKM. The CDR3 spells CASSLIQANEKLFF. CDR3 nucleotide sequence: TGTGCCAGCAGTTTAATCCAGGCTAATGAAAAACTGTTTTTT.

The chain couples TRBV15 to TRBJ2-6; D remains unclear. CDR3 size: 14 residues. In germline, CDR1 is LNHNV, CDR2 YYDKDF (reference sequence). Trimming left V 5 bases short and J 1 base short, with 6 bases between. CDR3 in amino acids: CATSFGSGANVLTF. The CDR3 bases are TGTGCCACCAGCTTCGGTTCTGGGGCCAACGTCCTGACTTTC. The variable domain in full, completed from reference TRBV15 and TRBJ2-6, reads DAMVIQNPRYQVTQFGKPVTLSCSQTLNHNVMYWYQQKSSQAPKLLFHYYDKDFNNEADTPDNFQSRRPNTSFCFLDIRSPGLGDTAMYLCATSFGSGANVLTFGAGSRLTVL.

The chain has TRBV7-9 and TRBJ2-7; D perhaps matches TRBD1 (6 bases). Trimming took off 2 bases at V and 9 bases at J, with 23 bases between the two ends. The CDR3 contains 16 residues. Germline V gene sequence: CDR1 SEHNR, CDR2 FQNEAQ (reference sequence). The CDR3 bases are TGTGCCAGCAGCTTATCGAACAGGGTGGGTTTTCTAGGGCAGTACTTC. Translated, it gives CASSLSNRVGFLGQYF.

This chain's CDR3 is CASSLDLGQLNYGYTF. CDR3 bases: TGTGCCAGCAGCTTAGACCTGGGGCAGCTTAACTATGGCTACACCTTC. The V gene is TRBV7-2, the J gene TRBJ1-2, with D perhaps TRBD1 (5 bases). This CDR3 spans 16 amino acids. Between the trimmed V and J ends, which lost 1 base and 1 base, there was a span of 13 bases. CDR1 SGHTA and CDR2 FQGNSA come from the germline V gene. Supplemented by reference TRBV7-2 and TRBJ1-2, the full variable domain reads GAGVSQSPSNKVTEKGKDVELRCDPISGHTALYWYRQSLGQGLEFLIYFQGNSAPDKSGLPSDRFSAERTGGSVSTLTIQRTQQEDSAVYLCASSLDLGQLNYGYTFGSGTRLTVV.

The DNA of the CDR3 is TGCGCCAGCAGACATGCCAGAACAGGGGTGACTTCACCCCTCCACTTT. Its translation: CASRHARTGVTSPLHF. The chain joins TRBV5-1 to TRBJ1-6; TRBD1 aligns across 7 bases. The CDR3 extends over 16 amino acids. Trimming cost V 5 bases and J 9 bases; bases outside gene matches: 14. Per the germline V gene, CDR1 is SGHRS and CDR2 is YFSETQ.

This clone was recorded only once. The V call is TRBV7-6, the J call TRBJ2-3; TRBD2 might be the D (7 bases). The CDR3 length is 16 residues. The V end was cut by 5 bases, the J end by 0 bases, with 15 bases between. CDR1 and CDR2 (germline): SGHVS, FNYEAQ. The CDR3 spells CASSPRGGTSTDTQYF. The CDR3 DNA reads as TGTGCCAGCAGCCCGAGGGGGGGGACCAGCACAGATACGCAGTATTTT.

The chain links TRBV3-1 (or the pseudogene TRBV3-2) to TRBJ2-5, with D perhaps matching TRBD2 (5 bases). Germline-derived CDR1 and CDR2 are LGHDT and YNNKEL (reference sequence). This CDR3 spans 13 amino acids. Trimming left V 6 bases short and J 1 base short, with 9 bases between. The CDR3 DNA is TGTGCCAGCAGGGGAGAAGGCCAAGAGACCCAGTACTTC. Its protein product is CASRGEGQETQYF.

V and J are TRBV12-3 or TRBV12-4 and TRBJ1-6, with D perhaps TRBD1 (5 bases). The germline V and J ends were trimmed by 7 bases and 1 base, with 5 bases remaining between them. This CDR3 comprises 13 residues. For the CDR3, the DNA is TGTGCCAGCAAGGGGTCCTATAATTCACCCCTCCACTTT. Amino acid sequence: CASKGSYNSPLHF.

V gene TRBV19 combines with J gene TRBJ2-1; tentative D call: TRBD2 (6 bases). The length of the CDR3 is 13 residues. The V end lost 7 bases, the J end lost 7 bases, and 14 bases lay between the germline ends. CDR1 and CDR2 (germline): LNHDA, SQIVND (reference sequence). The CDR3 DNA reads TGTGCCAGTACGGACTACCCGGGGAATGAGCAGTTCTTC. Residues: CASTDYPGNEQFF.

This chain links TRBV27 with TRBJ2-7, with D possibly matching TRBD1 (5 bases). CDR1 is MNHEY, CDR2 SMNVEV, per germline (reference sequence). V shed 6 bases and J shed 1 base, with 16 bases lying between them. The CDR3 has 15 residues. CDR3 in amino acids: CASSLKGVGSYEQYF. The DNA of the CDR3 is TGTGCCAGCAGCCTCAAAGGGGTTGGGTCCTACGAGCAGTACTTC.

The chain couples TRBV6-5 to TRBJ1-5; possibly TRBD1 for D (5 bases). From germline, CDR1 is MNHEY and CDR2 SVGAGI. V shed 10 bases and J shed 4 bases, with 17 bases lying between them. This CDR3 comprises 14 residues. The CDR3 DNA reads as TGTGCCACCGCGGGCGGGGCGAGAAATCAGCCCCAGCATTTT. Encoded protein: CATAGGARNQPQHF.